This T cell receptor (beta chain) derives from a study of cytomegalovirus exposure and HLA in healthy donors. 13 Jbeta primers and 60 Vbeta primers were used for the PCR. Method: immunoSEQ multiplex PCR; TCRdb's copy keeps in-frame clones and lacks some. Seen here are 100,000 to 150,000 clones, 70% to 80% observed once, and the top ten hold approximately 2.5%. CDR3 size: 18 residues. Germline V gives CDR1 WNHNN, CDR2 SYGVQD (reference sequence). V dropped 10 bases and J dropped 0; count of bases not matched to a gene: 20. This rearrangement joins TRBV10-1 to TRBJ2-7, with 8 bases matching TRBD2. The sequenced sample was PBMCs. The source of this sequence is a woman between 35 and 50 years old in good health and CMV-seropositive. CDR3 protein: CATTPLLAGPFLSYEQYF. CDR3 DNA sequence: TGCGCCACCACCCCTCTGTTAGCGGGACCCTTCCTCTCCTACGAGCAGTACTTC.